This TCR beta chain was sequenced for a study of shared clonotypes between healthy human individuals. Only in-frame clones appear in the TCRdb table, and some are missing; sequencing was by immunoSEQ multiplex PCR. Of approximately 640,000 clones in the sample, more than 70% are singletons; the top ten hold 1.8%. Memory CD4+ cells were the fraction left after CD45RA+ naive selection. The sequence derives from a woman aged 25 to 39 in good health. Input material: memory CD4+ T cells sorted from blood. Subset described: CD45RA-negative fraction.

The CDR3 spells CASSPPASRFDEQFF. The CDR3 DNA is TGTGCCAGCAGCCCCCCCGCTAGCAGGTTCGATGAGCAGTTCTTC. The rearrangement links TRBV5-5 to TRBJ2-1; a weak D match, TRBD2 (5 bases). In germline, CDR1 is SGHKS, CDR2 YYEKEE (reference sequence). The germline V and J ends were trimmed by 4 bases and 8 bases, with 19 bases remaining between them. The CDR3 has 15 residues.